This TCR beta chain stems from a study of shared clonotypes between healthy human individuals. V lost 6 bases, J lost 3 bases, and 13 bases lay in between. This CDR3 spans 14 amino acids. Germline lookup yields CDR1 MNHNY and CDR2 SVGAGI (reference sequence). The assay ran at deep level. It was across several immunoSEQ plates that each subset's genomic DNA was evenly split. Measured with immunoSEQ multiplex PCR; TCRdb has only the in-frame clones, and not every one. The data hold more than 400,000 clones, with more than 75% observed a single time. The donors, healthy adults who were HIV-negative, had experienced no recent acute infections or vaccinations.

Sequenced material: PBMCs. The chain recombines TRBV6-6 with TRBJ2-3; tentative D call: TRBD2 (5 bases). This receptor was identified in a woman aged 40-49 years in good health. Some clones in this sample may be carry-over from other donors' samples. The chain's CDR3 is CASRPAERTDTQYF. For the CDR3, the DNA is TGTGCCAGCAGACCGGCTGAGCGGACAGATACGCAGTATTTT.